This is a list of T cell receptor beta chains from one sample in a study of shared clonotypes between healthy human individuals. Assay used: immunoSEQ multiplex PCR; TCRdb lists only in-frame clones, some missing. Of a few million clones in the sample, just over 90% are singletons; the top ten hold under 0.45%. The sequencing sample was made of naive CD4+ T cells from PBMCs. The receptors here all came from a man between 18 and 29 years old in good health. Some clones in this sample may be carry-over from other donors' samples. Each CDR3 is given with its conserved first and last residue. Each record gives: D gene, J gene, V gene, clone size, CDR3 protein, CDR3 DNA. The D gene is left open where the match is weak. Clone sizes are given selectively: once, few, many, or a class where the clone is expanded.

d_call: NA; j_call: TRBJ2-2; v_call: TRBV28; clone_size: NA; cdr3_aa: CASSYDRLFTQTPNTGELFF; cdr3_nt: TGTGCCAGCAGTTACGACCGACTTTTTACGCAGACGCCCAACACCGGGGAGCTGTTTTTT
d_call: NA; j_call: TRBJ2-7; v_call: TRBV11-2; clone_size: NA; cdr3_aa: CASGTYEQYF; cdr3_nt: TGTGCCAGCGGAACCTACGAGCAGTACTTC
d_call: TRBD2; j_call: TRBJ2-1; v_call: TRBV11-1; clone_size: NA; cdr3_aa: CASSLGGTRSSGEQFF; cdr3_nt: TGTGCCAGCAGCTTAGGAGGGACTAGAAGCTCTGGTGAGCAGTTCTTC
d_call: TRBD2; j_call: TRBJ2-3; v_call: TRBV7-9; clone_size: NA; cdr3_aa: CASSLSGRAADTQYF; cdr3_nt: TGTGCCAGCAGCTTAAGTGGGAGGGCCGCAGATACGCAGTATTTT
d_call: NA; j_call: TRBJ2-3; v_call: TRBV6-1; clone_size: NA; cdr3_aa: CASSDWGSGTDTQYF; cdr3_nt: TGTGCCAGCAGTGATTGGGGTAGTGGCACAGATACGCAGTATTTT
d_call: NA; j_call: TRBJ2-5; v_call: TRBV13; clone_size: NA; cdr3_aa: CASSLGGYGETQYF; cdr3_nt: TGTGCCAGCAGCTTAGGCGGTTATGGAGAGACCCAGTACTTC
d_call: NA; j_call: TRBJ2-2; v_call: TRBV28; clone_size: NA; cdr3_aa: CASSSGGVDTGELFF; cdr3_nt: TGTGCCAGCAGTTCTGGGGGCGTCGACACCGGGGAGCTGTTTTTT
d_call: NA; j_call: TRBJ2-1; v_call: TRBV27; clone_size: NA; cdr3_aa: CASRLRSYNEQFF; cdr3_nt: TGTGCCAGCAGACTCCGATCCTACAATGAGCAGTTCTTC
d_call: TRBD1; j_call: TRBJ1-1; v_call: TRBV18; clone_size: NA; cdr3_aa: CASSPLQGADTEAFF; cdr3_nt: TGTGCCAGCTCACCATTACAGGGGGCCGACACTGAAGCTTTCTTT
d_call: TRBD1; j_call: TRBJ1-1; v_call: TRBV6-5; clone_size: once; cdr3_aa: CASRQGAMNTEAFF; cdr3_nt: TGTGCCAGCAGGCAGGGGGCGATGAACACTGAAGCTTTCTTT
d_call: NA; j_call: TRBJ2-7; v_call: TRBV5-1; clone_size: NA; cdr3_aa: CASSLVSGSHEQYF; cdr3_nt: TGCGCCAGCAGCTTGGTTTCAGGGTCGCACGAGCAGTACTTC
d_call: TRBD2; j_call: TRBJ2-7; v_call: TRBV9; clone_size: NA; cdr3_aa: CASSASGTRDEQYF; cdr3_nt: TGTGCCAGCAGCGCCTCCGGGACTAGAGACGAGCAGTACTTC
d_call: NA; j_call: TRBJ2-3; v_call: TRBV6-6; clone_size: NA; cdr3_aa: CASTGGATSDGDTQYF; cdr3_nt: TGTGCCAGCACCGGTGGGGCTACCTCCGATGGCGATACGCAGTATTTT
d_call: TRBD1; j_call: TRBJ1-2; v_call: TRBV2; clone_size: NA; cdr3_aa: CASSDTGVGYGYTF; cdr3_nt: TGTGCCAGCAGTGATACAGGGGTCGGCTATGGCTACACCTTC
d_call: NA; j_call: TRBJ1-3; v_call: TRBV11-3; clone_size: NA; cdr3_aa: CASSVTSSGNTIYF; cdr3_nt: TGTGCCAGCAGCGTCACCAGCTCTGGAAACACCATATATTTT
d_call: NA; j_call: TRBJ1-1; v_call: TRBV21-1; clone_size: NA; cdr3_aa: CASRPSKRQGSTEAFF; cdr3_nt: TGTGCCAGCAGGCCTTCAAAACGACAGGGTTCCACTGAAGCTTTCTTT
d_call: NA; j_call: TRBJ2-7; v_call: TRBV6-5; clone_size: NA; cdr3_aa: CASSYGIQAPAYEQYF; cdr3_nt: TGTGCCAGCAGTTACGGGATCCAGGCGCCAGCCTACGAGCAGTACTTC
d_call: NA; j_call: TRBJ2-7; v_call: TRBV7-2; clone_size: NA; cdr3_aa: CASSLWRGSSSYEQYF; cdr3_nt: TGTGCCAGCAGCCTGTGGCGGGGATCTAGCTCCTACGAGCAGTACTTC
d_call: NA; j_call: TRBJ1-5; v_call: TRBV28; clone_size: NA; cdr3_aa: CASETGRNQPQHF; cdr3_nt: TGTGCCAGCGAAACAGGGCGCAATCAGCCCCAGCATTTT
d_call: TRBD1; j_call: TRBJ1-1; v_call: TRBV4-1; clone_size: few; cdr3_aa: CASSQPGTANTEAFF; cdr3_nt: TGCGCCAGCAGCCAACCCGGGACAGCGAACACTGAAGCTTTCTTT
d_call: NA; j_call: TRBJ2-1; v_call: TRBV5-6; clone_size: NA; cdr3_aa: CASSLGQVYNEQFF; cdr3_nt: TGTGCCAGCAGCTTGGGACAGGTCTACAATGAGCAGTTCTTC
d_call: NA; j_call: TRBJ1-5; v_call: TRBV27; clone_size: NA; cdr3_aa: CASSPGQSNQPQHF; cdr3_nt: TGTGCCAGCAGTCCAGGACAGAGCAATCAGCCCCAGCATTTT
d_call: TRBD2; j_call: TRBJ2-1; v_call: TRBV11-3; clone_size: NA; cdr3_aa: CASSLGTSSDEQFF; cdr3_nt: TGTGCCAGCAGCTTAGGGACTAGCTCCGATGAGCAGTTCTTC
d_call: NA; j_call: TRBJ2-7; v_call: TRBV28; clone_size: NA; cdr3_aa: CASSFVDVGSYEQYF; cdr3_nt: TGTGCCAGCAGTTTCGTGGACGTAGGTTCCTACGAGCAGTACTTC
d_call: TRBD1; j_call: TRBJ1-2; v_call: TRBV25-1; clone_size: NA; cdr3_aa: CASRRTGDNYGYTF; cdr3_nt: TGTGCCAGCAGACGGACAGGGGATAACTATGGCTACACCTTC
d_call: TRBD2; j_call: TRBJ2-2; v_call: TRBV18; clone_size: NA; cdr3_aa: CASSPPTSGRVGELFF; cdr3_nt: TGTGCCAGCTCACCACCGACTAGCGGGAGAGTCGGGGAGCTGTTTTTT
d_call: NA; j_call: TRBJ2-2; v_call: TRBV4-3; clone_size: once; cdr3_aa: CASSQENLRRGGELFF; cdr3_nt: TGCGCCAGCAGCCAAGAAAACCTTCGGCGGGGCGGGGAGCTGTTTTTT
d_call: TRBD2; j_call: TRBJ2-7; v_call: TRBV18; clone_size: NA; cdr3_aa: CASSPGYGREWYEQYF; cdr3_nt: TGTGCCAGCTCACCGGGCTACGGGCGGGAGTGGTACGAGCAGTACTTC
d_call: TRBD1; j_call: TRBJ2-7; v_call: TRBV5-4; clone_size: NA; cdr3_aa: CASSSRQGYEQYF; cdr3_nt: TGTGCCAGCAGCTCCAGACAGGGCTACGAGCAGTACTTC
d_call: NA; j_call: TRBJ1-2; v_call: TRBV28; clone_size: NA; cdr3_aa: CASSLRALGLGYTF; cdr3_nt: TGTGCCAGCAGTTTACGAGCTCTGGGATTAGGCTACACCTTC
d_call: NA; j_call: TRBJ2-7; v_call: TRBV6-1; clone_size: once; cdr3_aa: CASKRSWNSYEQYF; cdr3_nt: TGTGCCAGCAAAAGGTCGTGGAATTCCTACGAGCAGTACTTC